The entry below describes one TCR beta chain. The data were obtained in a study of blood T cell repertoires in COVID-19. As for the study in general: Acute and convalescent COVID-19 samples came from the United States, Italy and Spain. T cells, B-cell-depleted T cells, or PBMCs provided the cDNA or gDNA that served as material.

In the study's own analysis: How many nucleated cells were present was estimated from reference gene primer amplification. Data came from immunoSEQ multiplex PCR; TCRdb stores just in-frame clones and leaves some out. D and trimming come from the DNA, and the V and J calls and clone size come from that table. The profile shows more than 95,000 clones, about 90% of them singletons. The material sequenced was peripheral blood. The receptor was derived from a human donor in a cohort sampled during active COVID-19.

Here the CDR3 DNA reads TGCGCCAGCAGCTTGCCGGAACAGCATGGCTACACCTTC. Amino acids: CASSLPEQHGYTF. The chain joins TRBV5-1 to TRBJ1-2; D remains ambiguous. Germline CDR1 SGHRS, CDR2 YFSETQ. The V end lost 1 base, the J end lost 6 bases, and 10 bases lay between the germline ends. The CDR3 loop spans 13 amino acids. Full variable domain (missing parts from reference TRBV5-1 and TRBJ1-2): KAGVTQTPRYLIKTRGQQVTLSCSPISGHRSVSWYQQTPGQGLQFLFEYFSETQRNKGNFPGRFSGRQFSNSRSEMNVSTLELGDSALYLCASSLPEQHGYTFGSGTRLTVV.